The 19 T cell receptor beta chains below come from one sample, sequenced in a study of blood T cell repertoires in COVID-19. This table comes from immunoSEQ multiplex PCR, and its TCRdb copy is limited to in-frame clones, with some not included. In the table there are about 480,000 clones, roughly 91% of which are singletons. The sequenced sample consisted of peripheral blood. The receptor set was obtained from a woman younger than 45 with acute or convalescent COVID-19.

CDR3 nucleotide sequence: TGTGCCAGCAGCTTAAAAAGCCCCATCCAAGCTATGAGCCACCCCCTCCACTTT. Translation: CASSLKSPIQAMSHPLHF. The chain uses TRBV11-2 and TRBJ1-6; D gene uncertain. Germline V lookup: CDR1 SGHAT, CDR2 FQNNGV. The V end was cut by 2 bases, the J end by 13 bases, with 27 bases between. The CDR3 covers 18 residues. Full variable domain (remainder filled in from reference TRBV11-2 and TRBJ1-6): EAGVAQSPRYKIIEKRQSVAFWCNPISGHATLYWYQQILGQGPKLLIQFQNNGVVDDSQLPKDRFSAERLKGVDSTLKIQPAKLEDSAVYLCASSLKSPIQAMSHPLHFGNGTRLTVT.

The V call is TRBV5-1, the J call TRBJ2-5; perhaps TRBD1 as D (6 bases). Between the trimmed V and J ends, which lost 4 bases and 5 bases, there was a span of 15 bases. The germline gives CDR1 SGHRS, CDR2 YFSETQ. CDR3 size: 14 residues. The chain's CDR3 is CASSRGSGPETQYF. The CDR3, as DNA: TGCGCCAGCAGCAGGGGGTCAGGTCCTGAGACCCAGTACTTC.

This clone appeared once. This chain links TRBV29-1 with TRBJ2-1; tentatively, D is TRBD2 (7 bases). The CDR3 has 14 amino acids. The germline V gene encodes CDR1 SQVTM and CDR2 ANQGSEA. V was shortened by 5 bases and J by 4 bases, with 15 bases between the two germline ends. In DNA, the CDR3 is TGCAGCGTTCCTGCGGGGGCTCAATACAATGAGCAGTTCTTC. Its translation is CSVPAGAQYNEQFF.

CDR3 DNA sequence: TGTGCCAGCAGTTACGGTCATAATTCACCCCTCCACTTT. This sequence encodes CASSYGHNSPLHF. V and J are TRBV28 and TRBJ1-6, with D uncertain. This CDR3 comprises 13 residues. The germline V gene has CDR1 MDHEN and CDR2 SYDVKM. Trimming removed 4 bases from V and 5 bases from J, with 6 bases in between.

The chain recombines TRBV21-1 with TRBJ1-6; the DNA was not compared with TRBD1, the D call given in the table. TRBV21-1 constitutes a pseudogene. CDR3 length: 11 amino acids. The CDR3 nucleotides read TGTGCCAGCGTGGGACATATCTCCCTCCACTTT. Its translation: CASVGHISLHF.

As for this clone: Additional DNA sequences in this sample encode the identical CDR3. The genes are TRBV27 and TRBJ2-3; D unclear. The CDR3 has 13 amino acids. CDR1 and CDR2 (germline): MNHEY, SMNVEV (reference sequence). Trimming shortened V by 5 bases and J by 1 base, and 7 bases separated the two germline ends. CDR3 region: CASSPRGTDTQYF. The CDR3 DNA follows: TGTGCCAGCAGTCCCCGGGGCACAGATACGCAGTATTTT.

The rearrangement joins TRBV28 to TRBJ1-2; possible D gene TRBD1, 6 bases. The CDR3 totals 16 residues. Trimming removed 8 bases from V and 0 bases from J, with 19 bases in between. The germline V gene has CDR1 MDHEN and CDR2 SYDVKM. The CDR3 sequence: CASQPITDSSNYGYTF. The CDR3 region has the DNA TGTGCCAGCCAACCCATTACGGACAGCTCTAACTATGGCTACACCTTC.

The V gene is TRBV12-1, the J gene TRBJ2-2; TRBD1 is taken as the D call from the table, unchecked against the DNA. TRBV12-1 is shown as a pseudogene. The length of the CDR3 is 16 residues. The CDR3 coding sequence is TGTGCCAGCAGCTTTGATGGGGGCGCGTACACCGGGGAGCTGTTTTTT. This gives the protein CASSFDGGAYTGELFF.

This chain uses TRBV7-8 with TRBJ2-6, with 7 bases aligning to TRBD1. The CDR3 runs to 17 residues. Trimming at V came to 2 bases and at J to 4 bases, leaving 8 bases not matched to a gene. Germline CDR1 is SGHVS and CDR2 is FQNEAQ. The CDR3 is CASSLSSTGTGANVLTF. CDR3 nucleotide sequence: TGTGCCAGCAGCTTATCTTCGACAGGGACCGGGGCCAACGTCCTGACTTTC.

This chain uses TRBV2 with TRBJ2-3; TRBD2 is a possible D gene (7 bases). V dropped 10 bases and J dropped 0 bases, with 11 bases sitting between them. Per the germline V gene, CDR1 is SNHLY and CDR2 is FYNNEI. The CDR3 length is 13 residues. CDR3 nucleotide sequence: TGTGCCACCCGGGGGGCGAGCACAGATACGCAGTATTTT. Its translation is CATRGASTDTQYF.

This chain joins TRBV11-2 and TRBJ2-7, with 8 bases lining up with TRBD1. V trimming: 4 bases; J trimming: 3 bases; junction bases outside the gene matches: 8. Germline-derived CDR1 and CDR2 are SGHAT and FQNNGV. This CDR3 has 15 amino acids. CDR3 coding DNA: TGTGCCAGCAGCTCGCTGCGGGACAGGTTCTACGAGCAGTACTTC. Translation: CASSSLRDRFYEQYF. The variable domain in full, with the rest retrieved from reference TRBV11-2 and TRBJ2-7, is EAGVAQSPRYKIIEKRQSVAFWCNPISGHATLYWYQQILGQGPKLLIQFQNNGVVDDSQLPKDRFSAERLKGVDSTLKIQPAKLEDSAVYLCASSSLRDRFYEQYFGPGTRLTVT.

The chain carries TRBV9 and TRBJ2-3; a possible D gene is TRBD1 (6 bases). Trimming left V 4 bases short and J 2 bases short, with 14 bases between. CDR3 length: 15 residues. CDR1 and CDR2 (germline): SGDLS, YYNGEE. CDR3 sequence (DNA): TGTGCCAGCAGCAGACCGGACAGAAACACAGATACGCAGTATTTT. Protein sequence: CASSRPDRNTDTQYF.

The chain has TRBV4-1 and TRBJ2-3; TRBD2 might be the D (6 bases). Germline-derived CDR1 and CDR2 are MGHRA and YSYEKL. The V and J ends lost 2 bases and 0 bases respectively, with 15 bases between them. The length of the CDR3 is 17 residues. The CDR3 sequence: CASSQLPDYASTDTQYF. CDR3 in DNA: TGCGCCAGCAGCCAACTCCCGGACTACGCTAGCACAGATACGCAGTATTTT.

Comment on this clone: The same CDR3 is also encoded by other DNA sequences in this sample. The rearrangement uses TRBV30 and TRBJ1-1, with TRBD1 as a possible D gene (6 bases). The CDR3 has 13 residues. V was cut by 3 bases and J by 1 base, with 9 bases left in between. Germline V gene sequence: CDR1 GTSNPN, CDR2 SVGIG (reference sequence). The chain's CDR3 is CAWRRQANTEAFF. The CDR3 DNA is TGTGCCTGGAGGAGACAGGCGAACACTGAAGCTTTCTTT.

The genes are TRBV6-5 and TRBJ1-2; 7 bases agree with TRBD1. The germline V gene has CDR1 MNHEY and CDR2 SVGAGI. With 2 bases clipped from V and 8 bases from J, the junction kept 14 bases outside the gene matches. The CDR3 runs 16 residues. Here the CDR3 DNA reads TGTGCCAGCAGTTACGAGGGACAGTCAAGGTATTGGGGCTACACCTTC. It yields the protein CASSYEGQSRYWGYTF.

The gene calls are TRBV28 and TRBJ1-2; 8 bases are shared with TRBD1. J gave up 5 bases and V 4 bases, and 6 bases lay outside the gene matches. The CDR3 is 14 residues long. Germline CDR1 is MDHEN and CDR2 is SYDVKM. CDR3 nucleotide sequence: TGTGCCAGCAGTTCGCCAGGGGGCTCTTATGGCTACACCTTC. Protein product: CASSSPGGSYGYTF.

The V gene is TRBV19, the J gene TRBJ1-1; 11 bases agree with TRBD1. The CDR3 has 16 amino acids. Germline-derived CDR1 and CDR2 are LNHDA and SQIVND (reference sequence). After removal of 3 bases from V and 5 bases from J, the junction contained 8 bases not matched to a gene. CDR3 DNA: TGTGCCAGTAGTATCCTCCGGACAGGGGGCTCAACTGAAGCTTTCTTT. It translates to CASSILRTGGSTEAFF.

The V and J genes are TRBV5-8 and TRBJ2-1, with 7 bases fitting TRBD1. Germline CDR1 is SGHTS and CDR2 is YDEGEE. J lost 2 bases, V lost 5 bases, and 7 bases had no gene match. The CDR3 extends over 15 amino acids. CDR3 amino acids: CASRLTGTAYNEQFF. CDR3 DNA sequence: TGTGCCAGCAGGCTGACCGGGACAGCCTACAATGAGCAGTTCTTC.

The gene calls are TRBV6-2 or TRBV6-3 and TRBJ2-2; 9 bases align to TRBD1. The V gene end was trimmed by 5 bases and the J gene end by 4 bases; junction bases not matched to a gene: 5. The CDR3 is made up of 15 amino acids. The germline gives CDR1 MNHEY, CDR2 SVGEGT. The CDR3 sequence: CASSRGQGSTGELFF. The CDR3 region has the DNA TGTGCCAGCAGTAGGGGACAGGGAAGCACCGGGGAGCTGTTTTTT.